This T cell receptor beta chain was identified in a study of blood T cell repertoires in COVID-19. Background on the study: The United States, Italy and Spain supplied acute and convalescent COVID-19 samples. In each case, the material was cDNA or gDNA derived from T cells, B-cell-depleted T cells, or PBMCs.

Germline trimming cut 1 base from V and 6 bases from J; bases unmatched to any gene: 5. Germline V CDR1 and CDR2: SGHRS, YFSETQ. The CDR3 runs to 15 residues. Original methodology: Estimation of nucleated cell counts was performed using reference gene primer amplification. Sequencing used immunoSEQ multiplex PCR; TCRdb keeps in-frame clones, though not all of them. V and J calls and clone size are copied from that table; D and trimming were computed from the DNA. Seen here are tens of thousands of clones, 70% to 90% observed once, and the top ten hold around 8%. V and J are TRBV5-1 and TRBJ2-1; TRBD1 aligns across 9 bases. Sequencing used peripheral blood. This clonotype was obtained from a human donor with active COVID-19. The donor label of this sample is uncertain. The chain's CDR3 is CASSLPGQGINEQFF. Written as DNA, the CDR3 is TGCGCCAGCAGCTTGCCGGGACAGGGTATCAATGAGCAGTTCTTC. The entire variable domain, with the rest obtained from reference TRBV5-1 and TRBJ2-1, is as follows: KAGVTQTPRYLIKTRGQQVTLSCSPISGHRSVSWYQQTPGQGLQFLFEYFSETQRNKGNFPGRFSGRQFSNSRSEMNVSTLELGDSALYLCASSLPGQGINEQFFGPGTRLTVL.